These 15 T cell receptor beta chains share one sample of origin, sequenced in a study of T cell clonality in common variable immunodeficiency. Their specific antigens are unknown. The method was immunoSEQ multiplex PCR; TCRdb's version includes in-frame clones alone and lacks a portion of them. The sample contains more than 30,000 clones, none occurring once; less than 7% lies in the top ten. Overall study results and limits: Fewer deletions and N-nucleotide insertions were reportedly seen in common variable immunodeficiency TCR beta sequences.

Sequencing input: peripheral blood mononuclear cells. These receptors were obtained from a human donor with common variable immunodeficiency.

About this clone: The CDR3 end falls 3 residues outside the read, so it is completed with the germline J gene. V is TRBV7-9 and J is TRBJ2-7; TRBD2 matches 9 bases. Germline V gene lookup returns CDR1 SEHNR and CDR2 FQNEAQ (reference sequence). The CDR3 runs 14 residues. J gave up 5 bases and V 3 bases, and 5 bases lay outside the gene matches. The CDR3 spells CASSFAGGLHEQYF. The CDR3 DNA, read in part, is TGTGCCAGCAGCTTCGCGGGAGGGTTGCACGAG. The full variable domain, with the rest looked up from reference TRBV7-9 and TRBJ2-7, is DTGVSQNPRHKITKRGQNVTFRCDPISEHNRLYWYRQTLGQGPEFLTYFQNEAQLEKSRLLSDRFSAERPKGSFSTLEIQRTEQGDSAMYLCASSFAGGLHEQYFGPGTRLTVT.

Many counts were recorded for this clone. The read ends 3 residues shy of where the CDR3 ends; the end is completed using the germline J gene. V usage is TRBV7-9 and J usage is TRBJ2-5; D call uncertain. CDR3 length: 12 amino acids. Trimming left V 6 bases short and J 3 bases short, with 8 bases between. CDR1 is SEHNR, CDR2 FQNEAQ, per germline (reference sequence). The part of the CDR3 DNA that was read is TGTGCCAGCAGAAGGGTTGAAGAGACC. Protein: CASRRVEET. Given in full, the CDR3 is CASRRVEETQYF.

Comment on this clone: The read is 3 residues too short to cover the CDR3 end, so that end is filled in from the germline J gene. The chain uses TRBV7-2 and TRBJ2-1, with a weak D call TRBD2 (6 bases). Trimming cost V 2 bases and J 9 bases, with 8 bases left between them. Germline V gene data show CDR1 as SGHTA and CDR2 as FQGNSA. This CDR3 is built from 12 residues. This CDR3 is CASSLQGGEQFF. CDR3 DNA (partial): TGTGCCAGCAGCTTACAGGGAGGTGAG.

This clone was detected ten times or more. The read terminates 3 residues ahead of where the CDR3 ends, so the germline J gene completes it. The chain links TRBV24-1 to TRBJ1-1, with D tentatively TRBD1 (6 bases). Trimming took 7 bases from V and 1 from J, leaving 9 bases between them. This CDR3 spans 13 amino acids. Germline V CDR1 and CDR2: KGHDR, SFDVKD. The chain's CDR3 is CATSPGANTEAFF. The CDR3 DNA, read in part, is TGTGCCACCAGCCCAGGGGCGAACACTGAA.

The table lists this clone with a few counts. The CDR3 here is CASRPTSANTDTQYF. Partial CDR3 DNA: TGTGCCAGCAGACCGACTAGCGCAAACACAGATACG. The rearrangement joins TRBV11-3 to TRBJ2-3, with 8 bases matching TRBD2. Read sequence stops 3 residues before the CDR3 end, and the germline J gene provides the missing end. V was clipped by 6 bases and J by 2 bases; unmatched bases: 7. Germline V gives CDR1 SGHNT, CDR2 YENEEA. The CDR3 runs 15 residues.

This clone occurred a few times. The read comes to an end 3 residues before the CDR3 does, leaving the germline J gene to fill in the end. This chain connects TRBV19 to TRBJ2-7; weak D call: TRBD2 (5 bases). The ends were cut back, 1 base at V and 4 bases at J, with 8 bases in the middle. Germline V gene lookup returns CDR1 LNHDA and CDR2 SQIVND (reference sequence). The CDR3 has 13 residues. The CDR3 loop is CASSIGLRYEQYF. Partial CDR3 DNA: TGTGCCAGTAGTATAGGACTAAGATACGAG.

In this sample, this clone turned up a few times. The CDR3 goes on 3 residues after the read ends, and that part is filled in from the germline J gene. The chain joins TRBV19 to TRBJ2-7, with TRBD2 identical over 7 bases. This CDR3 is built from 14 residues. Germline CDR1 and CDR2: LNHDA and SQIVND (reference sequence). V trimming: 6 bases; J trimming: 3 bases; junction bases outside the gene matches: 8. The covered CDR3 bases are TGTGCCAGTAGGTCTTCGCTAGCGGTCTACGAG. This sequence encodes CASRSSLAVYE. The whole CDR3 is CASRSSLAVYEQYF.

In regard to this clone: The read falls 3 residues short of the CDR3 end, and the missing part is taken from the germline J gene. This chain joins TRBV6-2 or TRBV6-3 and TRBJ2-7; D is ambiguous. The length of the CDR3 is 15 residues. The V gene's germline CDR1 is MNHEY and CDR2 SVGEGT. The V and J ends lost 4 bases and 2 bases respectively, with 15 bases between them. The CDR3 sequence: CASSSPQVGTYEQYF. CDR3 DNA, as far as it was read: TGTGCCAGCAGTTCCCCCCAGGTGGGCACCTACGAG.

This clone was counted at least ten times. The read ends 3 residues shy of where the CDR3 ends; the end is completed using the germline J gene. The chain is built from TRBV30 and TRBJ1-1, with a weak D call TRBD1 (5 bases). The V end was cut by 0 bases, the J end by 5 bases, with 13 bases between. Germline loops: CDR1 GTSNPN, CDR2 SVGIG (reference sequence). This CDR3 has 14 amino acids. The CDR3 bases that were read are TGTGCCTGGAGTGTACATGCAGGGTGGACTGAA. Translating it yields CAWSVHAGWTE. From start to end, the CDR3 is CAWSVHAGWTEAFF. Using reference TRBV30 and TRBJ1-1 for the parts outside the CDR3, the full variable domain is SQTIHQWPATLVQPVGSPLSLECTVEGTSNPNLYWYRQAAGRGLQLLFYSVGIGQISSEVPQNLSASRPQDRQFILSSKKLLLSDSGFYLCAWSVHAGWTEAFFGQGTRLTVV.

The CDR3 is CASSLVSPTETQYF. The covered CDR3 bases are TGTGCCAGCAGCTTAGTAAGTCCTACTGAGACC. The V gene is TRBV13, the J gene TRBJ2-5; D gene ambiguous. The read gets to within 3 residues of the CDR3 end, and the germline J gene fills in the rest. Germline V gene sequence: CDR1 PRHDT, CDR2 FYEKMQ (reference sequence). The CDR3 loop spans 14 amino acids. V lost 1 base and J lost 5, with 11 bases in between.

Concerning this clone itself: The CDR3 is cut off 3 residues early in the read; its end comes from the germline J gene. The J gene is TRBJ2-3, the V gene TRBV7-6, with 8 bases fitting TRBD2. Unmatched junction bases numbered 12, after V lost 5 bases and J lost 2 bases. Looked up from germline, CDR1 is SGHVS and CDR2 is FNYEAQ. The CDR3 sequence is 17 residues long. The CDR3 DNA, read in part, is TGTGCCAGCAGCCGGTTCGCGGCGGGAGGAACCACAGATACG. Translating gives CASSRFAAGGTTDT. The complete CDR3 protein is CASSRFAAGGTTDTQYF.

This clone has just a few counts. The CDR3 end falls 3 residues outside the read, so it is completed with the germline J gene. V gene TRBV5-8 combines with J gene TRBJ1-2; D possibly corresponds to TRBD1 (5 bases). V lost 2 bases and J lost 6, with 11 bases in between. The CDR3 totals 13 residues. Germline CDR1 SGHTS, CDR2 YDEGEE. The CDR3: CASSFAGGNGYTF. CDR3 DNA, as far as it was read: TGTGCCAGCAGCTTTGCGGGGGGGAATGGC. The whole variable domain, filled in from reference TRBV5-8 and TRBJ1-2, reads EAGVTQSPTHLIKTRGQQATLRCSPISGHTSVYWYQQALGLGLQFLLWYDEGEERNRGNFPPRFSGRQFPNYSSELNVNALELEDSALYLCASSFAGGNGYTFGSGTRLTVV.

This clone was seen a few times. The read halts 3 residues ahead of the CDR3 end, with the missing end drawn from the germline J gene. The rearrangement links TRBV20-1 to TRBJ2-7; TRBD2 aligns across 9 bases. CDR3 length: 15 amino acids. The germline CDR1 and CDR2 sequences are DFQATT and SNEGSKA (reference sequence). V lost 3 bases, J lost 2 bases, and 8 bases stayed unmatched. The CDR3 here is CSASWLAGRTYEQYF. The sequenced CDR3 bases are TGCAGTGCTAGTTGGCTAGCGGGAAGAACCTACGAG.

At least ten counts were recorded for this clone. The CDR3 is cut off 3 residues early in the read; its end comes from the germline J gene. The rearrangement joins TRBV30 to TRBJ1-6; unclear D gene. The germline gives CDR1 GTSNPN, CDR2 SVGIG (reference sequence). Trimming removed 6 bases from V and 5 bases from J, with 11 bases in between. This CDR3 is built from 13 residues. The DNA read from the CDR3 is TGTGCCTGTAAGACAAGGAATAATTCACCC. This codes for CACKTRNNSP. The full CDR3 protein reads CACKTRNNSPLHF.

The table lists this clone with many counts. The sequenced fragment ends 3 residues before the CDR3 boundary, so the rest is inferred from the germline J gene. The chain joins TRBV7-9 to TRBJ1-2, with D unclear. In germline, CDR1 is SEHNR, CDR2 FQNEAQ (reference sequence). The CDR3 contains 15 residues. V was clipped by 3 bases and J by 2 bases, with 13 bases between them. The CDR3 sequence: CASSFSPDGNYGYTF. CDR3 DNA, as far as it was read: TGTGCCAGCAGCTTTTCCCCCGACGGGAACTATGGC.